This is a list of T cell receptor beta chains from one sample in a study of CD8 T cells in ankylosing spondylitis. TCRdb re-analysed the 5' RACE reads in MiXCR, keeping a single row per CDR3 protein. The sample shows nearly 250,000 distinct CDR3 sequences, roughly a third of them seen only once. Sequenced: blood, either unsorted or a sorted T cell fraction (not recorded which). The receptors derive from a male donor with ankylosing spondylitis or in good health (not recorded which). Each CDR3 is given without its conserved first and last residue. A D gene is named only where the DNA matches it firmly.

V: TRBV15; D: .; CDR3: ATSRRLDTGELF
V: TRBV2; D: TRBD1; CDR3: ASRSKGQGDEQY
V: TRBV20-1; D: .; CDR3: SAEPATYGYT
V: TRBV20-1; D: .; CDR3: SARSGQAGLETQY
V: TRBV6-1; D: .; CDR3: ASIGSANTGELF
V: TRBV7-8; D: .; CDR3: ASSLEGGWGSTYSYEQY
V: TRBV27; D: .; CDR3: ASSLSAAYEQY
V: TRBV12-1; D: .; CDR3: ASSGSLPPRGASTDTQY
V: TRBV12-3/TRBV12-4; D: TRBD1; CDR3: ASNPGQGTAGELF
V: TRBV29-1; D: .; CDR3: SVDLGQGIETQY
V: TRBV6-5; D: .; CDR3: ASSYFGTDTTNEKLF
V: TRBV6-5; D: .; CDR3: ASSYSGLLSYEQY
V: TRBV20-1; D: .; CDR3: SARDWGGEAGSGANVLT
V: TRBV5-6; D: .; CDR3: ASSLMWEPEQY
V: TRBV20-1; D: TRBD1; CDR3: SARREGQGAGEQY
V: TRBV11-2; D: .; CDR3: ASTIYGELF
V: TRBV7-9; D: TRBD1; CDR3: ASSLQGVHNEQF
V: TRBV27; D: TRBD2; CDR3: ASSPPSGGVYNEQF
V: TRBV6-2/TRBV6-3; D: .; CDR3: ASSYSLRQETQY
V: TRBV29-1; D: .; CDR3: SASVGAYEQY
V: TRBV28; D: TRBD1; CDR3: ASSSIEQGVTDTQY
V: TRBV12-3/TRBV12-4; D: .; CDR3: ASSLALASGELF
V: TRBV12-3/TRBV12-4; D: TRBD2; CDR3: ASRPDGAGHNEQF
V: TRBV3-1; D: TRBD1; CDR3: ASSQDRGRLNTEAF
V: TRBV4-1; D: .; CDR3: ASSQAGGQNYGYT
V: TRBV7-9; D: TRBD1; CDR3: ATSGGTEAF